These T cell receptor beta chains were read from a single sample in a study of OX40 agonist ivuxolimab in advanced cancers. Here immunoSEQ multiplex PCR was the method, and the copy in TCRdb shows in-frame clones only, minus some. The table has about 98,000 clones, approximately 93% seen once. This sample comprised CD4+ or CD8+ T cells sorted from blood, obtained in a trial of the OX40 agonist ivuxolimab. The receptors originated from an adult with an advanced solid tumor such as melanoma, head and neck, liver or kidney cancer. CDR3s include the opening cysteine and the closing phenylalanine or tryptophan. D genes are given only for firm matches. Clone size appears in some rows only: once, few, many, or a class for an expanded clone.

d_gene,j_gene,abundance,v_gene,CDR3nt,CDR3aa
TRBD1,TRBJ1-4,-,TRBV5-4,TGTGCCAGCAGCTTACAGGGGAATGAAAAACTGTTTTTT,CASSLQGNEKLFF
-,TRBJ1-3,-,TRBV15,TGTGCCACCAGCAGGTCACGAAACACCATATATTTT,CATSRSRNTIYF
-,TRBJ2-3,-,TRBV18,TGTGCCAGCTCCCCCCCCAGCACAGATACGCAGTATTTT,CASSPPSTDTQYF
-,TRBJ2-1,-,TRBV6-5,TGTGCCAGCAGTTACTCGTACTACAATGAGCAGTTCTTC,CASSYSYYNEQFF
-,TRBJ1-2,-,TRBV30,TGTGCCTGGAGTAGGGGGTGGAACTATGGCTACACCTTC,CAWSRGWNYGYTF
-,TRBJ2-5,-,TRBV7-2,TGTGCCAGCAGCCGTATCCAAGAGACCCAGTACTTC,CASSRIQETQYF
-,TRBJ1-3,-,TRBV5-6,TGTGCCAGCAGCCGGACCGGGAGTGGAAACACCATATATTTT,CASSRTGSGNTIYF
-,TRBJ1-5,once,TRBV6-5,TGTGCCAGCAGTTACTCCCGAACTTTTCAGCCCCAGCATTTT,CASSYSRTFQPQHF
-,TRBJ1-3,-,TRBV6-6,TGTGCCAGCACCCAGAGTAACACCATATATTTT,CASTQSNTIYF
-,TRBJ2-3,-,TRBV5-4,TGTGCCAGCAGCTTGATGGCAGCCCTTAGCACAGATACGCAGTATTTT,CASSLMAALSTDTQYF
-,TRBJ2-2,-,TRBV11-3,TGTGCCAGCAGTCACCCCCGGGGCACCGGGGAGCTGTTTTTT,CASSHPRGTGELFF
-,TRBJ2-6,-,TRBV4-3,TGCGCCAGCAGCCAAGAGATTAATCCGGGCGGGGCCAACGTCCTGACTTTC,CASSQEINPGGANVLTF
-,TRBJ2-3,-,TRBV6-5,TGTGCCAGCAGTCGTTCGGGGCACAACACAGATACGCAGTATTTT,CASSRSGHNTDTQYF
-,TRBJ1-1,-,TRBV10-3,TGTGCCATCAGTGAGTCGTGGGGAAGGGCTTTCTTT,CAISESWGRAFF
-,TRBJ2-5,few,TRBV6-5,TGTGCCAGCAGTCCACGAATCCAAGAGACCCAGTACTTC,CASSPRIQETQYF
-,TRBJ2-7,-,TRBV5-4,TGTGCCAGCAGCTCGGGACGAACCAGGAGCTCCTACGAGCAGTACTTC,CASSSGRTRSSYEQYF
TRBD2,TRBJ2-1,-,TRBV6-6,TGTGCCAGCCGGACTAGCGGGGGTAACAATGAGCAGTTCTTC,CASRTSGGNNEQFF
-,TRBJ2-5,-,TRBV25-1,TGTGCCAGCAGTGAATTAGGGAGAAAAGAGACCCAGTACTTC,CASSELGRKETQYF
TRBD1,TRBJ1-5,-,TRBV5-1,TGCGCCAGCAGCTTGGCAGGGACAGACTATCAGCCCCAGCATTTT,CASSLAGTDYQPQHF
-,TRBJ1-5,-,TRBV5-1,TGCGCCAGCAGCTTGGGCGGGGGCAGCAATCAGCCCCAGCATTTT,CASSLGGGSNQPQHF
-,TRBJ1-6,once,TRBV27,TGTGCCAGCAGTTTAAGGGCAGACAGGCTGTCTTATAATTCACCCCTCCACTTT,CASSLRADRLSYNSPLHF
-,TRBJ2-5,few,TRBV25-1,TGTGCCAGCAGTGATTGGGGAGGGACCCAGTACTTC,CASSDWGGTQYF
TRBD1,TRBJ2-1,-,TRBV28,TGTGCCTCAAAAAGGGGGCCCTACAATGAGCAGTTCTTC,CASKRGPYNEQFF
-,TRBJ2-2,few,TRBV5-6,TGTGCCAGCAGCTTTGGGACACGGGCTCTCGGGGAGCTGTTTTTT,CASSFGTRALGELFF
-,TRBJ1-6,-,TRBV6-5,TGTGCCAGCAGTCGCGGGACACAGGGTACCCCGATCCACTTT,CASSRGTQGTPIHF
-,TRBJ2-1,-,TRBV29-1,-,CSVGNGTRILFF
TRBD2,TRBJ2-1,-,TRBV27,TGTGCCAGCAGGTTGGCGGGGGGAACCAATGAGCAGTTCTTC,CASRLAGGTNEQFF
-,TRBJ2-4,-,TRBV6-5,TGTGCCAGCAGTGAGAGTAGGGGAAGGAACATTCAGTACTTC,CASSESRGRNIQYF
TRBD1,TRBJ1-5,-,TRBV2,TGTGCCAGCATGGACAGGGGGATCAATCAGCCCCAGCATTTT,CASMDRGINQPQHF
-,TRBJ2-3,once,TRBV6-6,TGTGCCAGCAGTTGGGCGGGAAGCACAGATACGCAGTATTTT,CASSWAGSTDTQYF
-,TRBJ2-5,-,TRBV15,TGTGCCACCAGCAGACAGCTAGAGGGAGAGACCCAGTACTTC,CATSRQLEGETQYF
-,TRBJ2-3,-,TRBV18,TGTGCCAGCTCAATCCCTAGCACAGATACGCAGTATTTT,CASSIPSTDTQYF
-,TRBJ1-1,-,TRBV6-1,TGTGCCAGCAGGCCAGGGTTTGGGGCTGAAGCTTTCTTT,CASRPGFGAEAFF
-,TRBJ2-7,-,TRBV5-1,TGCGCCAGCAGCTACTTATCGGGACCTGGCCCTTACGAGCAGTACTTC,CASSYLSGPGPYEQYF
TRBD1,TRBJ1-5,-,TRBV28,TGTGCCAGCAGTTCAACAGGGGATTTTAGGCCCCAGCATTTT,CASSSTGDFRPQHF
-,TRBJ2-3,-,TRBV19,TGTGCCAGTATGAGTATCGGGGGCACAGATACGCAGTATTTT,CASMSIGGTDTQYF
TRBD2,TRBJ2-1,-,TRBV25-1,TGTGCCAGCAGTGTGACTAGCGGGAGCCACCCGGGCAATGAGCAGTTCTTC,CASSVTSGSHPGNEQFF
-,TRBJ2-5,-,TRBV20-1,TGCAGTGCTCCGTGGATAGAGACCCAGTACTTC,CSAPWIETQYF
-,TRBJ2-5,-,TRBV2,TGTGCCAGCAGTGAAGCAAATATTAAAGAGACCCAGTACTTC,CASSEANIKETQYF
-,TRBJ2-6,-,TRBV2,TGTGCCAGCAGTAAACAACTCTCTGGGGCCAACGTCCTGACTTTC,CASSKQLSGANVLTF
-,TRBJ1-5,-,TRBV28,TGTGCCAGCAAGTCGGGGGGCAATCAGCCCCAGCATTTT,CASKSGGNQPQHF
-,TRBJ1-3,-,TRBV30,TGTGCCTGGAGTGCCGGGTGGTCTGGAAACACCATATATTTT,CAWSAGWSGNTIYF
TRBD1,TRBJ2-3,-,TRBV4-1,TGCGCCAGCAGCCAAGTAGGGGACAGGAGCACAGATACGCAGTATTTT,CASSQVGDRSTDTQYF
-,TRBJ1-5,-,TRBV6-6,TGTGCCAGCAGCAATCGAGCACAGGTAGGCCAGCCCCAGCATTTT,CASSNRAQVGQPQHF
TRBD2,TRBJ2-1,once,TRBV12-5,TGTGCTAGTTCCACTACTAGCGGGGAAGGGAATGAGCAGTTCTTC,CASSTTSGEGNEQFF
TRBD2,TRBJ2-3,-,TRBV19,TGTGCCAGTAGTCCAGCGGGAGGGCCGGGGATGGCAGATACGCAGTATTTT,CASSPAGGPGMADTQYF
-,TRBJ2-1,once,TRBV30,TGTGCCTGGAAGAGGGCGACAATGAGCTCCTACAATGAGCAGTTCTTC,CAWKRATMSSYNEQFF
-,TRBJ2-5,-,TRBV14,TGTGCCAGCAGCCTCGTTGCGGGGCTCGAGACCCAGTACTTC,CASSLVAGLETQYF
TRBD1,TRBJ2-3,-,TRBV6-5,TGTGCCAGCAGTGACCGGGACAGTCTAGATACGCAGTATTTT,CASSDRDSLDTQYF
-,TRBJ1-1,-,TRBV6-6,TGTGCCAGCAGCCCCCTGAGGGGTTTCAACACTGAAGCTTTCTTT,CASSPLRGFNTEAFF